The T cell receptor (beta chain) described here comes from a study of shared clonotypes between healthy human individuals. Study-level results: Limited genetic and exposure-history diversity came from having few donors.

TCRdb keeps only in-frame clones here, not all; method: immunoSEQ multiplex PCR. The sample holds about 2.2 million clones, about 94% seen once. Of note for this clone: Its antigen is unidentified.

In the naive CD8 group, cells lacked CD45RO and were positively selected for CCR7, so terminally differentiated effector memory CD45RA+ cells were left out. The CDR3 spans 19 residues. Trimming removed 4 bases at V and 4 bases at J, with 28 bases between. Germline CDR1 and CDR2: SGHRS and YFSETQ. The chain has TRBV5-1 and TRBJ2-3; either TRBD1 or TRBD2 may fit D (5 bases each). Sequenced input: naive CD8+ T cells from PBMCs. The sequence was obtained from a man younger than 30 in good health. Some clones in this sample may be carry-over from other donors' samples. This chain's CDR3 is CASSPSLGPSTPWADTQYF. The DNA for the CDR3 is TGCGCCAGCAGCCCATCGTTGGGACCATCGACTCCATGGGCAGATACGCAGTATTTT.